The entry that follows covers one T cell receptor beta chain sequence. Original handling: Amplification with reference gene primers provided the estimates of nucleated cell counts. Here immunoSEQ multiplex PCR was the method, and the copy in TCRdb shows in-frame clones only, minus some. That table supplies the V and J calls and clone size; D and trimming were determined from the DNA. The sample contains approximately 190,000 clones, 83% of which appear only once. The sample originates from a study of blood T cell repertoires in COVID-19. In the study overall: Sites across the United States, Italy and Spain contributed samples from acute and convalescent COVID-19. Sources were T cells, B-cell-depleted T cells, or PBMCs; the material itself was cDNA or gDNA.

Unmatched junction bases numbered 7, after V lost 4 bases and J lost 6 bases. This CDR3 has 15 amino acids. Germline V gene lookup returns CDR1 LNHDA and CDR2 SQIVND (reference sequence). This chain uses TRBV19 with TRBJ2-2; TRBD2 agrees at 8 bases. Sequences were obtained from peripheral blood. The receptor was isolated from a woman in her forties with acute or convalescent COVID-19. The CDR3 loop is CASSRGSGKAGELFF. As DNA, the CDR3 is TGTGCCAGTAGTAGGGGTAGCGGGAAGGCCGGGGAGCTGTTTTTT.